What follows is one TCR beta chain and its context. This sample stems from a study of T-cell memory formation after mild COVID-19. Study information: Among the donors, TCR clusters were largely specific to each donor.

5'RACE with constant-segment primers yielded barcoded, UMI-tagged TCR alpha and TCR beta cDNA libraries. TCRdb recomputed calls from the 5' RACE reads with MiXCR, one row per CDR3 protein. In the table there are about 250,000 distinct CDR3 sequences, just over 15% of which are singletons. Trimming took off 4 bases at V and 1 base at J, with 13 bases between the two ends. Germline V gene lookup returns CDR1 SNHLY and CDR2 FYNNEI. The CDR3 is made up of 15 amino acids. Material for sequencing was PBMCs or a T cell subset sorted from them (not recorded which). The chain couples TRBV2 to TRBJ1-1, with a tentative D call TRBD1 (5 bases). This TCR derives from an adult woman who had mild COVID-19 (a few samples of this study predate the infection). Cell type and time point are not known. The CDR3: CASSVKGSGNTEAFF. As DNA, the CDR3 is TGTGCCAGCAGTGTTAAGGGGTCGGGGAACACTGAAGCTTTCTTT.